This T cell receptor (beta chain) was observed in a study of T cell repertoires in cytomegalovirus infection. This clonotype was recorded at least ten times. Its specificity is not known. The V gene lost 6 bases and the J gene lost 2 bases, with 14 bases spanning the gap. The CDR3 is 15 amino acids. Germline CDR1 is MNHEY and CDR2 is SVGAGI. TCRdb analysed the reads with MiXCR anew, one entry per CDR3 protein. The data hold 490,000 or so distinct CDR3 sequences, with about 11% observed a single time. Regarding the study as a whole: The study found HLA-C-restricted CMV-specific TCR beta clonotypes dominating the ex vivo response.

The TCR sequence derives from a human donor in good health (CMV status not recorded). Some clones in this sample may be carry-over from other donors' samples. The chain is built from TRBV6-5 and TRBJ2-1; D not resolved. Sequencing input: PBMCs. The CDR3 sequence is CASSPTPSAYNEQFF. CDR3 nucleotides: TGTGCCAGCAGCCCGACACCTTCGGCCTACAATGAGCAGTTCTTC.